Listed here are 21 T cell receptor beta chains from one sample, sequenced in a study of T cell responses to AZD1222 COVID-19 vaccine (dated by TCRdb to the early 2020s). Library creation used the immunoSEQ multiplex PCR assay. Here the immuneACCESS table is served through TCRdb, limited to in-frame sequences with V and J called. Missing clones are a known gap in these copies; in checked studies unresolved V genes cover under half, and the rest lacks a known reason. The sample data list approximately 89,000 clones, and about 86% of these were observed just once. The leading ten clones occupy less than 6.5% of the sample. The time point tag for this specimen amounts to: about 28 days (+/-7) after the second vaccine dose. Sequencing was performed on peripheral blood, taken 28 days after the second AZD1222 dose. These TCRs come from an adult who received the AZD1222 COVID-19 vaccine.

V and J are TRBV6-5 and TRBJ1-2, with TRBD1 matching 8 bases. Trimming cost V 0 bases and J 4 bases; bases outside gene matches: 1. The germline gives CDR1 MNHEY, CDR2 SVGAGI. This CDR3 region has 14 residues. CDR3 sequence reads: CASSYSGQVYGYTF. CDR3 nucleotide sequence: TGTGCCAGCAGTTACTCGGGACAGGTCTATGGCTACACCTTC.

This clone was observed a handful of times. This chain uses TRBV12-3 or TRBV12-4 with TRBJ2-5, with 8 bases identical to TRBD2. CDR3 length: 12 amino acids. Germline trimming cut 6 bases from V and 5 bases from J; bases unmatched to any gene: 2. The CDR3 protein is CASSPGGETQYF. For the CDR3, the DNA is TGTGCCAGCAGCCCGGGGGGGGAGACCCAGTACTTC.

The chain recombines TRBV24-1 with TRBJ2-1; 9 positions agree with TRBD2. Germline V gives CDR1 KGHDR, CDR2 SFDVKD. The CDR3 runs to 15 residues. V lost 5 bases to trimming and J lost 6 bases; unmatched junction nucleotides: 7. The CDR3 is CATSVGREGVNEQFF. The CDR3 DNA sequence: TGTGCCACCAGTGTGGGGCGGGAGGGTGTCAATGAGCAGTTCTTC.

The CDR3 DNA is TGCGCCAGCAGCTCCCTCGGTGGCCGCATGAGTACGCAGTATTTT. Residues: CASSSLGGRMSTQYF. The chain is built from TRBV5-1 and TRBJ2-3, with D unclear. CDR3 size: 15 residues. Between the trimmed V and J ends, which lost 3 bases and 8 bases, there was a span of 19 bases. The germline V gene has CDR1 SGHRS and CDR2 YFSETQ.

The chain combines TRBV18 with TRBJ1-5; TRBD1 agrees at 9 bases. V was clipped by 4 bases and J by 7 bases; unmatched bases: 8. Germline CDR1 and CDR2: KGHSH and LQKENI. The CDR3 covers 15 residues. CDR3 sequence: CASSRDRESEQPQHF. The CDR3 DNA sequence: TGTGCCAGCTCACGGGACAGGGAATCGGAGCAGCCCCAGCATTTT.

V and J are TRBV28 and TRBJ1-5; possibly TRBD1 for D (6 bases). The ends were cut back, 6 bases at V and 0 bases at J, with 12 bases in the middle. In germline, CDR1 is MDHEN, CDR2 SYDVKM. The CDR3 sequence is 15 residues long. The CDR3 sequence is CASSPGDNSNQPQHF. In DNA form, the CDR3 reads TGTGCCAGCAGCCCGGGGGACAATAGCAATCAGCCCCAGCATTTT.

The CDR3 is CAPGRGTGELFF. The CDR3, as DNA: TGTGCCCCGGGACGGGGCACCGGGGAGCTGTTTTTT. V gene TRBV2 combines with J gene TRBJ2-2; D is possibly TRBD1 or TRBD2 (5 bases each). Deletions cut 11 bases from V and 4 bases from J, with 11 bases between. There are 12 residues in the CDR3. Per the germline V gene, CDR1 is SNHLY and CDR2 is FYNNEI.

The chain is built from TRBV7-3 and TRBJ2-5, with 8 bases fitting TRBD2. The V and J ends lost 5 bases and 5 bases, in that order; junction bases with no gene match: 10. The CDR3 covers 15 residues. In germline, CDR1 is SGHTA, CDR2 FQGTGA. The CDR3 DNA follows: TGTGCCAGCAGCCCCGGGGGGGGCAGTGTTGAGACCCAGTACTTC. Translated: CASSPGGGSVETQYF.

The rearrangement uses TRBV30 and TRBJ2-7; D assignment may be TRBD1 or TRBD2 (5 bases each). This CDR3 region has 14 residues. V gave up 2 bases and J gave up 2 bases, with 13 bases separating them. From germline, CDR1 is GTSNPN and CDR2 SVGIG (reference sequence). In DNA, the CDR3 is TGTGCCTGGAGTTCCACCGGGACCCCCTACGAGCAGTACTTC. Residues: CAWSSTGTPYEQYF.

This clone was observed a single time. The chain carries TRBV27 and TRBJ2-2; 10 positions agree with TRBD2. In germline, CDR1 is MNHEY, CDR2 SMNVEV (reference sequence). The V gene end was trimmed by 5 bases and the J gene end by 6 bases; junction bases not matched to a gene: 3. The CDR3 totals 14 residues. CDR3 in amino acids: CASSERGGPGELFF. The CDR3 DNA follows: TGTGCCAGCAGTGAGCGGGGGGGCCCCGGGGAGCTGTTTTTT.

The J gene is TRBJ2-1, the V gene TRBV19, with 8 bases lining up with TRBD2. After removal of 7 bases from V and 0 bases from J, the junction contained 5 bases not matched to a gene. The CDR3 totals 15 residues. Germline assignment: CDR1 LNHDA and CDR2 SQIVND (reference sequence). The CDR3 sequence is CASTLSGSSYNEQFF. CDR3 DNA: TGTGCCAGTACCCTAAGCGGGAGCTCCTACAATGAGCAGTTCTTC.

This clone came up once. This chain connects TRBV6-6 to TRBJ2-7; 8 bases are shared with TRBD1. V dropped 9 bases and J dropped 7; count of bases not matched to a gene: 11. Germline loops: CDR1 MNHNY, CDR2 SVGAGI (reference sequence). The CDR3 totals 13 residues. The DNA of the CDR3 is TGTGCCAGGTCACGGACAGGGAACGGGGAGCAGTACTTC. Translated, it gives CARSRTGNGEQYF.

This clone was seen at least ten times. This rearrangement joins TRBV5-5 to TRBJ2-7; D is perhaps TRBD2 (5 bases). Looked up from germline, CDR1 is SGHKS and CDR2 is YYEKEE (reference sequence). The CDR3 runs to 14 residues. V lost 6 bases and J lost 3, with 16 bases in between. The CDR3 spells CASTGLRAGYEQYF. In DNA form, the CDR3 reads TGTGCCAGCACCGGACTTCGGGCGGGCTACGAGCAGTACTTC.

The V call is TRBV4-1, the J call TRBJ1-2; D is perhaps TRBD1 (6 bases). The CDR3 loop spans 15 amino acids. Germline CDR1 and CDR2: MGHRA and YSYEKL. Trimming left V 0 bases short and J 8 bases short, with 16 bases between. This CDR3 reads CASSQEGGIARGYTF. The CDR3 nucleotides read TGCGCCAGCAGCCAAGAAGGGGGGATCGCAAGGGGCTACACCTTC.

The J gene is TRBJ2-7, the V gene TRBV5-1; TRBD1 matches at 7 bases. Germline values: CDR1 SGHRS, CDR2 YFSETQ. Trimming cost V 0 bases and J 2 bases; bases outside gene matches: 2. This CDR3 contains 14 residues. The CDR3 sequence is CASSLAQGTYEQYF. CDR3 bases: TGCGCCAGCAGCTTGGCACAGGGGACCTACGAGCAGTACTTC.

The chain employs TRBV6-5 and TRBJ1-5, with D perhaps TRBD1 (6 bases). The V gene lost 4 bases and the J gene lost 8 bases, with 21 bases spanning the gap. Germline V lookup: CDR1 MNHEY, CDR2 SVGAGI. CDR3 size: 16 residues. In DNA, the CDR3 is TGTGCCAGCAGTTCCTCCGGGGGGCTGCCGGGGGAGCCCCAGCATTTT. It is translated as CASSSSGGLPGEPQHF.

The rearrangement uses TRBV18 and TRBJ1-2; TRBD1 agrees at 7 bases. The ends lost 6 bases at V and 4 bases at J; junction bases unmatched: 8. Germline V gene lookup returns CDR1 KGHSH and CDR2 LQKENI. CDR3 length equals 14 residues. The DNA of the CDR3 is TGTGCCAGCTCGAGAGACAGGGCGGCCTATGGCTACACCTTC. Amino acid sequence: CASSRDRAAYGYTF.

In this sample, this clone turned up a few times. This chain uses TRBV6-2 or TRBV6-3 with TRBJ1-2, with TRBD1 identical over 7 bases. CDR1 is MNHEY, CDR2 SVGEGT, per germline. The CDR3 sequence is 13 residues long. The V gene end was trimmed by 4 bases and the J gene end by 7 bases; junction bases not matched to a gene: 6. CDR3 protein: CASSFRNRGGYTF. CDR3 coding DNA: TGTGCCAGCAGTTTTCGGAACAGGGGTGGCTACACCTTC.

The chain is built from TRBV6-1 and TRBJ2-2, with D possibly being TRBD2 (5 bases). V was trimmed by 3 bases and J by 5 bases, leaving 16 bases between them. The CDR3 is made up of 16 amino acids. The germline V gene has CDR1 MNHNS and CDR2 SASEGT. CDR3 residues: CASSDPGKGDTGELFF. The CDR3 DNA is TGTGCCAGCAGTGACCCGGGAAAGGGAGATACCGGGGAGCTGTTTTTT.

The chain links TRBV23-1 to TRBJ1-5; 8 nucleotides agree with TRBD1. TRBV23-1 is an ORF; its function is uncertain. The V gene end was trimmed by 11 bases and the J gene end by 2 bases; junction bases not matched to a gene: 14. This CDR3 has 16 amino acids. CDR3 nucleotide sequence: TGCGCCGGCGGGGGGCAGGGGGCTGCTGGCAATCAGCCCCAGCATTTT. Translating it yields CAGGGQGAAGNQPQHF.

The chain links TRBV11-2 to TRBJ2-7; D perhaps matches TRBD2 (5 bases). The germline V and J ends were trimmed by 5 bases and 3 bases, with 11 bases remaining between them. Germline V gene lookup returns CDR1 SGHAT and CDR2 FQNNGV. CDR3 length: 13 residues. The CDR3, as DNA: TGTGCCAGCAGCATTAACGAGGGCTACGAGCAGTACTTC. Protein product: CASSINEGYEQYF.